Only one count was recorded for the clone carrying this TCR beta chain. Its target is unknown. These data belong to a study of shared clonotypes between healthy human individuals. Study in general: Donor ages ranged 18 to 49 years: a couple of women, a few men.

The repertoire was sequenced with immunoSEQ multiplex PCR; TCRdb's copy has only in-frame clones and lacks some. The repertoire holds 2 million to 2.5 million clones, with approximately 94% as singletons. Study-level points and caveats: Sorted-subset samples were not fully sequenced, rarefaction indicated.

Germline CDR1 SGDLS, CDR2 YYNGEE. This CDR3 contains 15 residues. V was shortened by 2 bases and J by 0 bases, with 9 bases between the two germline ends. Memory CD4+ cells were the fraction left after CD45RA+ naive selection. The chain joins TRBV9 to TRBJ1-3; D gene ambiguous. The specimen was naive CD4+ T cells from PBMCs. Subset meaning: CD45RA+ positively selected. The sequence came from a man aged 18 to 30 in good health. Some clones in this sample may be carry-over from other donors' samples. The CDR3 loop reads CASSVLAVSGNTIYF. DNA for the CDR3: TGTGCCAGCAGCGTGCTAGCCGTCTCTGGAAACACCATATATTTT.